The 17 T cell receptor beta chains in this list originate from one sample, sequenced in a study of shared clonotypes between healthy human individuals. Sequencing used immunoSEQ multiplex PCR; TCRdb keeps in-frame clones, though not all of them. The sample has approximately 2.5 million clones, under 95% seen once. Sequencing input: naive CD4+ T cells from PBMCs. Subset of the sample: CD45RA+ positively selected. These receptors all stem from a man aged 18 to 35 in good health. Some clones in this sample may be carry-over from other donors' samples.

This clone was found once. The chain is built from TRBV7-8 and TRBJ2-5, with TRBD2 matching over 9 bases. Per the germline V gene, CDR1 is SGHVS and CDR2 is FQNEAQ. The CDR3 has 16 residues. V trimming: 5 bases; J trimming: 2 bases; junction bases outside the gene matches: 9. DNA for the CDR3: TGTGCCAGCAGCCCCCCGCCGGCGGGAGGGCAAGAGACCCAGTACTTC. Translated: CASSPPPAGGQETQYF.

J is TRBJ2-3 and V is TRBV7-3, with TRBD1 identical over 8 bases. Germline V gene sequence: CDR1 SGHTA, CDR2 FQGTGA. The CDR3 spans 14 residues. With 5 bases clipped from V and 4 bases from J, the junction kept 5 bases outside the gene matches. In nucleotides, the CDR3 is TGTGCCAGCAGCGAACAGGGGGTCGCAGATACGCAGTATTTT. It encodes CASSEQGVADTQYF.

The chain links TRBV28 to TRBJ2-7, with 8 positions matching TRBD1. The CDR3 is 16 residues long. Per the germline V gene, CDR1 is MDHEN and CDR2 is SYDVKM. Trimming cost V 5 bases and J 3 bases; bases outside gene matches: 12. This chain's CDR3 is CASSPLGWDRIYEQYF. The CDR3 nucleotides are TGTGCCAGCAGTCCCCTCGGTTGGGACAGGATCTACGAGCAGTACTTC.

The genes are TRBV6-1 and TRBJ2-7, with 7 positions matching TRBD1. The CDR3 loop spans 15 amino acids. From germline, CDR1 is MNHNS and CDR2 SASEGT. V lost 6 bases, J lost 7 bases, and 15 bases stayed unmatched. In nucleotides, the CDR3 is TGTGCCAGCAGCTTAACACGGGACAGACCTTTGGAGCAGTACTTC. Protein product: CASSLTRDRPLEQYF.

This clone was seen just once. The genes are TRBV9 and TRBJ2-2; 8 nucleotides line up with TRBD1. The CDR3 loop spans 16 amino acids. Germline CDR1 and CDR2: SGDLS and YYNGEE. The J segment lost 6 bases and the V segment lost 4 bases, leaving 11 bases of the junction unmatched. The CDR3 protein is CASSTRFGQGPGELFF. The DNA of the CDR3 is TGTGCCAGCAGCACTCGTTTTGGACAGGGTCCCGGGGAGCTGTTTTTT.

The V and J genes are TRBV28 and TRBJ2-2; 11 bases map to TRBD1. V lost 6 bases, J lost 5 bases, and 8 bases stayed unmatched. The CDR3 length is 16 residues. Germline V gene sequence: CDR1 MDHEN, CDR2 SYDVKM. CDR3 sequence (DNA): TGTGCCAGCAGCCTCGGACAGGGGGCATGGACCGGGGAGCTGTTTTTT. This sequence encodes CASSLGQGAWTGELFF.

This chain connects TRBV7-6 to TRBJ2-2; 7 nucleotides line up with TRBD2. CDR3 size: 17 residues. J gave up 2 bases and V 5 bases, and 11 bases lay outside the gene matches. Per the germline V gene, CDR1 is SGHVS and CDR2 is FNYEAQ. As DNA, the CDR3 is TGTGCCAGCAGCCGAAACGTGGGAGGGCTCAACACCGGGGAGCTGTTTTTT. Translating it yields CASSRNVGGLNTGELFF.

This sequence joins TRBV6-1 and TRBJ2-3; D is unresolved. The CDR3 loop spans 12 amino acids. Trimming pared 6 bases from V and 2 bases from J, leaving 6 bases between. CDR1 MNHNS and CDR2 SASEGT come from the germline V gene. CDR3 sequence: CASSRSTDTQYF. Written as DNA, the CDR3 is TGTGCCAGCAGCAGGTCCACAGATACGCAGTATTTT.

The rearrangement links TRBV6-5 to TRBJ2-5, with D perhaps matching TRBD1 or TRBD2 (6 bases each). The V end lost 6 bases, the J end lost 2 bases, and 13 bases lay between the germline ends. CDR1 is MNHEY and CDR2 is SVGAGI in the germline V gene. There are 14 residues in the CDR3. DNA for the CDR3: TGTGCCAGCAGGGGGGGCACCCTACAAGAGACCCAGTACTTC. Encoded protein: CASRGGTLQETQYF.

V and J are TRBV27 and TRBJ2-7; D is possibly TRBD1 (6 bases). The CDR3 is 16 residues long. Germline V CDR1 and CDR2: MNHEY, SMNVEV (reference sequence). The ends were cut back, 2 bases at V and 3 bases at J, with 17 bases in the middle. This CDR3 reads CASSLLTGSDFYEQYF. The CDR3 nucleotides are TGTGCCAGCAGTTTACTGACAGGTTCCGACTTCTACGAGCAGTACTTC.

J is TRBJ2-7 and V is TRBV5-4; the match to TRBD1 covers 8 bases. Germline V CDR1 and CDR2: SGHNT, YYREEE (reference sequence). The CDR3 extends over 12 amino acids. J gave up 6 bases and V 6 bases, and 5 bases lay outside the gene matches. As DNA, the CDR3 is TGTGCCAGCACCATTGACAGGGGCGAGCAGTACTTC. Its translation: CASTIDRGEQYF.

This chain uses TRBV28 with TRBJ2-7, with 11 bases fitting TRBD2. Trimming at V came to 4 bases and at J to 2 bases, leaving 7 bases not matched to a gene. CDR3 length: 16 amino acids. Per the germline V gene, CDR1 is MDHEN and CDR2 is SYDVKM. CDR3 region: CASSSPSGRLTYEQYF. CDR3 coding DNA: TGTGCCAGCAGTTCCCCTAGCGGGAGGCTCACCTACGAGCAGTACTTC.

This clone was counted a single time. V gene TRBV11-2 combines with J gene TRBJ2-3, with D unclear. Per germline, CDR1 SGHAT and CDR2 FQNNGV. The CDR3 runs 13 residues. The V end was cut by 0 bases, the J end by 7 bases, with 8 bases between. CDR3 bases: TGTGCCAGCAGCTTAGATCAGTCTAATACGCAGTATTTT. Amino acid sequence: CASSLDQSNTQYF.

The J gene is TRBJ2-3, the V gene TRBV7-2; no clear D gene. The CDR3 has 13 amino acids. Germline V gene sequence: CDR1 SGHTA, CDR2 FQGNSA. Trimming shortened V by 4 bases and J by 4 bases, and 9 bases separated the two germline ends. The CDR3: CASSSEISDTQYF. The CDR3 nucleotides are TGTGCCAGCAGCTCAGAAATATCAGATACGCAGTATTTT.

The CDR3: CAWSGVVDTQYF. The CDR3 DNA sequence: TGTGCCTGGAGTGGGGTTGTAGATACGCAGTATTTT. The rearrangement links TRBV30 to TRBJ2-3; D not certain. V was trimmed by 1 base and J by 5 bases, leaving 7 bases between them. The germline V gene has CDR1 GTSNPN and CDR2 SVGIG (reference sequence). This CDR3 is 12 amino acids long.

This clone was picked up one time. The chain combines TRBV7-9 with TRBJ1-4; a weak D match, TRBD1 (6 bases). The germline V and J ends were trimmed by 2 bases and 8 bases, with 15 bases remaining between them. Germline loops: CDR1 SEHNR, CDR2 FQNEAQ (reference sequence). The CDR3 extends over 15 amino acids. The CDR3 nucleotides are TGTGCCAGCAGCTTAAAGACAGGACGGGGAGAAAAACTGTTTTTT. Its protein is CASSLKTGRGEKLFF.

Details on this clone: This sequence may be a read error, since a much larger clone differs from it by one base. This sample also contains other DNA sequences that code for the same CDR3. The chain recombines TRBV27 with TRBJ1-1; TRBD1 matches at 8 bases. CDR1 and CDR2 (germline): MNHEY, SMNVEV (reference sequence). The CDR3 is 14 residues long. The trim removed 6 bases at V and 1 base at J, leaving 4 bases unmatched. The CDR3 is CASSLDRANTEAFF. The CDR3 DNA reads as TGTGCCAGCAGCTTGGACAGGGCGAACACTGAAGCTTTCTTT.